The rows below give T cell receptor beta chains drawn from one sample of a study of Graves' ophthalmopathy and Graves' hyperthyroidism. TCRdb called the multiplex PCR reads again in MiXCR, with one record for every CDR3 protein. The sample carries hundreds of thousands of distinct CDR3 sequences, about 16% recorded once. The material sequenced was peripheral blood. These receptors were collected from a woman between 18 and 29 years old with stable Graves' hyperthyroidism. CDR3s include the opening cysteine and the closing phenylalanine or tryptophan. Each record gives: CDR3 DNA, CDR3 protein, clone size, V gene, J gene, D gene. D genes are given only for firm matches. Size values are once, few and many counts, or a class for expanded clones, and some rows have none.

TGTGCCAGCAGGGGATATGCCGAGCTAGCTTTCTTT	CASRGYAELAFF	many	TRBV12-3/TRBV12-4	TRBJ1-1	NA
TGTGCCAGCAGCCTCTTACCGACAGGGGGTGGGTACGATGAGCAGTTCTTC	CASSLLPTGGGYDEQFF	NA	TRBV7-2	TRBJ2-1	TRBD1
TGTGCCAGTAGTTTCGACAGGGCGGGCAATCAGCCCCAGCATTTT	CASSFDRAGNQPQHF	many	TRBV19	TRBJ1-5	TRBD1
TGTGCCAGCAGTGAAGAGGCAGGGGGCTCGAACTATGGCTACACCTTC	CASSEEAGGSNYGYTF	NA	TRBV6-1	TRBJ1-2	TRBD1
TGTGCCAGTAGTATGGGGGGCAGCAATCAGCCCCAGCATTTT	CASSMGGSNQPQHF	many	TRBV19	TRBJ1-5	NA
TGTGCCAGCAGTCCTGCAAGGGCTGGTCAGCCCCAGCATTTT	CASSPARAGQPQHF	many	TRBV27	TRBJ1-5	NA
TGCAGTGCTAGAGATTCGAAGCGGGGGTGGTTGGGCGAGCAGTACTTC	CSARDSKRGWLGEQYF	NA	TRBV20-1	TRBJ2-7	TRBD2
TGTGCTAGCAGCTTAGGATGGACCCAGTACTTC	CASSLGWTQYF	few	TRBV7-9	TRBJ2-5	NA
TGCGCCAGCAGCTTCCCACCCCGGGACAGGGGGCAAGAGACCCAGTACTTC	CASSFPPRDRGQETQYF	few	TRBV5-1	TRBJ2-5	TRBD1
TGCAGTGCTAGGGCACTAGCGGGGGGCCAAGAGACCCAGTACTTC	CSARALAGGQETQYF	many	TRBV20-1	TRBJ2-5	TRBD2
TGTGCCAGCAGTCGTACCGGGACAGGGTACCAGCCCCAGCATTTT	CASSRTGTGYQPQHF	many	TRBV6-2/TRBV6-3	TRBJ1-5	TRBD1
TGTGCCAGCAGGGCAGGGGAAATGAACACTGAAGCTTTCTTT	CASRAGEMNTEAFF	NA	TRBV2	TRBJ1-1	NA
TGTGCCAGCAGCTCTCGGACTAGCGGGGTCCCCATCCAGGAGACCCAGTACTTC	CASSSRTSGVPIQETQYF	NA	TRBV13	TRBJ2-5	TRBD2
TGTGCCAGCAGCCCCGCGACAGGGGTAGGCTACACCTTC	CASSPATGVGYTF	many	TRBV7-2	TRBJ1-2	TRBD1
TGTGCCAGCAGCACGCGGCGGGGGGGCCGGGAAAACATTCAGTACTTC	CASSTRRGGRENIQYF	NA	TRBV6-2/TRBV6-3	TRBJ2-4	TRBD2
TGTGCCAGCAGCTACGGGGCTGACTACGAGCAGTACTTC	CASSYGADYEQYF	many	TRBV7-2	TRBJ2-7	NA
TGTGCCAGCAGCTTGGGGCCTATCGGCTACGAGCAGTACTTC	CASSLGPIGYEQYF	many	TRBV7-2	TRBJ2-7	NA
TGTGCCAGCGGTTACAGGGGGCAAACTGAAGCTTTCTTT	CASGYRGQTEAFF	few	TRBV6-5	TRBJ1-1	TRBD1
TGTGCCAGCCCAGAGGAGGGAACTGGAAACACCATATATTTT	CASPEEGTGNTIYF	many	TRBV6-2/TRBV6-3	TRBJ1-3	NA
TGTGCCTGGAGTTATGGCTCCAACTACGAGCAGTACTTC	CAWSYGSNYEQYF	NA	TRBV30	TRBJ2-7	NA
TGTGCTAGTGGTTTGGCCTCCCAGGGTGAAGATACGCAGTATTTT	CASGLASQGEDTQYF	NA	TRBV12-5	TRBJ2-3	NA
TGTGCCAGCCGTGTAAGAGGGTGGGAGCAGTACTTC	CASRVRGWEQYF	many	TRBV2	TRBJ2-7	NA
TGTGCCAGCAGTAAACCCGGGACTAGCGGGAGGGCCGAGCAGTACTTC	CASSKPGTSGRAEQYF	many	TRBV6-2/TRBV6-3	TRBJ2-7	TRBD2
TGTGCCAGCAGCTTAGGCGGGGCGGCTAATGAAAAACTGTTTTTT	CASSLGGAANEKLFF	many	TRBV7-8	TRBJ1-4	NA
TGCGCCAGCAGCCACCACCAGGGGGCTAACACCGGGGAGCTGTTTTTT	CASSHHQGANTGELFF	NA	TRBV5-1	TRBJ2-2	TRBD1
TGCGCCAGCAGCCAAGTGGGGAGAGACCTTTCCTACGAGCAGTACTTC	CASSQVGRDLSYEQYF	many	TRBV4-1	TRBJ2-7	NA
TGTGCCAGCAGTTATCAACAAAGCTATGGCTACACCTTC	CASSYQQSYGYTF	many	TRBV6-2/TRBV6-3	TRBJ1-2	NA
TGCGCCAGCAGCACAGGGGACTATGGCTACACCTTC	CASSTGDYGYTF	many	TRBV10-2	TRBJ1-2	TRBD1
TGTGCCAGCAGCCCCGACACGGCCGGGAGGCAGCCCCAGCATTTT	CASSPDTAGRQPQHF	NA	TRBV6-1	TRBJ1-5	NA
TGTGCCAGCAGCTTACGCTGGGACCGGTCTAATTCACCCCTCCACTTT	CASSLRWDRSNSPLHF	many	TRBV7-2	TRBJ1-6	NA
TGCGCCAGCAGCCACCCGGGACAGGGGGTGCAGGGCTACACCTTC	CASSHPGQGVQGYTF	NA	TRBV4-1	TRBJ1-2	TRBD1
TGTGCCAGCAAGTCTAGCGGGGGGACTTTTAGCTCCTACGAGCAGTACTTC	CASKSSGGTFSSYEQYF	many	TRBV12-3/TRBV12-4	TRBJ2-7	TRBD2
TGTGCCAGCAGCATAGCGGGGGGTACGGAGACCCAGTACTTC	CASSIAGGTETQYF	many	TRBV11-3	TRBJ2-5	TRBD2
TGTGCCAGCAGGAGAACAGAGGCAAATTCACCCCTCCACTTT	CASRRTEANSPLHF	many	TRBV11-1	TRBJ1-6	NA
TGCGCCAGCAGCAACAGACAGGGAGAGTACTATGGCTACACCTTC	CASSNRQGEYYGYTF	few	TRBV4-1	TRBJ1-2	TRBD1
TGTGCCAGCAGTTTCCGGTACCAAGAGACCCAGTACTTC	CASSFRYQETQYF	many	TRBV12-3/TRBV12-4	TRBJ2-5	NA
TGCAGCGTTGAAGACCTCCCGAGGAGGGTCGGGAGCACTGAAGCTTTCTTT	CSVEDLPRRVGSTEAFF	many	TRBV29-1	TRBJ1-1	NA
TGCGCCAGCAGCCAAGAAACTCGGACTTCCTCTGGAAACACCATATATTTT	CASSQETRTSSGNTIYF	many	TRBV4-1	TRBJ1-3	NA
TGCAGTGCTAGAGATTTCTGGGTGGGAGCTTTCTTT	CSARDFWVGAFF	few	TRBV20-1	TRBJ1-1	NA
TGTGCCAGCAGTGCAGGCTTGGGCTCCTACGAGCAGTACTTC	CASSAGLGSYEQYF	NA	TRBV2	TRBJ2-7	NA
TGTGCCAGCAGCGTAGGGACCGAAAACATTCAGTACTTC	CASSVGTENIQYF	NA	TRBV9	TRBJ2-4	NA
TGCGCCAGCAGCTTGGGGCAGGGGTTGAACACTGAAGCTTTCTTT	CASSLGQGLNTEAFF	many	TRBV5-1	TRBJ1-1	NA
TGTGCTAGTGGGGGTGGGTATAGCAATCAGCCCCAGCATTTT	CASGGGYSNQPQHF	many	TRBV12-5	TRBJ1-5	NA
TGTGCCAGCAGAAGACTAGCGGAGGAGACCCAGTACTTC	CASRRLAEETQYF	NA	TRBV28	TRBJ2-5	TRBD2
TGTGCCAGCATGCGGGGGCTGACCGGGGAGCTGTTTTTT	CASMRGLTGELFF	NA	TRBV6-1	TRBJ2-2	NA
TGCAGTGCCGGGACAGACAATCAGCCCCAGCATTTT	CSAGTDNQPQHF	many	TRBV20-1	TRBJ1-5	TRBD1
TGTGCCAGCAGCTATATACAGGGGGGTACCGGGGAGCTGTTTTTT	CASSYIQGGTGELFF	many	TRBV7-2	TRBJ2-2	TRBD1